This T cell receptor beta chain was found in a study of control samples from healthy donors and cancer patients. Data came from immunoSEQ multiplex PCR; TCRdb stores just in-frame clones and leaves some out. This table has roughly 120,000 clones, about 94% appearing once. Per germline, CDR1 WSHSY and CDR2 SAAADI. J lost 5 bases, V lost 3 bases, and 7 bases had no gene match. The CDR3 extends over 15 amino acids. The sample comprised blood. The gene calls are TRBV10-2 and TRBJ2-3, with TRBD1 identical over 8 bases. The source of this sequence is a man aged 25 to 40 in good health. The CDR3 nucleotides are TGCGCCAGCAGTGATCGGGCAGGGGGCGGAGATACGCAGTATTTT. This sequence encodes CASSDRAGGGDTQYF.